Listed here are 12 T cell receptor beta chains from one sample, sequenced in a study of radiation and T cells in renal cell carcinoma. The time point was: blood 4 weeks post-SBRT, at nephrectomy. Stated treatment: 15 Gy SBRT to primary tumor, nephrectomy 4 weeks later. Produced via immunoSEQ multiplex PCR; TCRdb's table is partial and in-frame only. The sample holds approximately 80,000 clones; about 89% are singletons and the top ten take roughly 6%. Material: blood, obtained from a patient whose treatment included radiotherapy and nephrectomy. The receptor set was obtained from an older woman with renal cell carcinoma.

A note on this clone: Sequence at one end of the junction differs from germline and may be a read error. Different DNA sequences within this sample yield the same CDR3. The V call is TRBV5-1, the J call TRBJ1-1, with 9 positions matching TRBD1. The germline V gene encodes CDR1 SGHRS and CDR2 YFSETQ. CDR3 length equals 14 residues. CDR3: CASSNGQGWTEAFF. The CDR3 DNA follows: TGCGCCAGCAGCAATGGACAGGGGTGGACTGAGGCTTTCTTT. Filled out from reference TRBV5-1 and TRBJ1-1, the complete variable domain reads KAGVTQTPRYLIKTRGQQVTLSCSPISGHRSVSWYQQTPGQGLQFLFEYFSETQRNKGNFPGRFSGRQFSNSRSEMNVSTLELGDSALYLCASSNGQGWTEAFFGQGTRLTVV.

This clone was observed a handful of times. This rearrangement joins TRBV15 to TRBJ1-1, with D uncertain. CDR1 is LNHNV, CDR2 YYDKDF, per germline (reference sequence). This CDR3 is 15 amino acids long. The V end was cut by 1 base, the J end by 0 bases, with 9 bases between. CDR3 DNA sequence: TGTGCCACCAGCAGAGCCTCCCAGCTGAACACTGAAGCTTTCTTT. Its translation is CATSRASQLNTEAFF.

V and J are TRBV5-8 and TRBJ2-5; 11 bases agree with TRBD2. Per the germline V gene, CDR1 is SGHTS and CDR2 is YDEGEE. After removal of 2 bases from V and 1 base from J, the junction contained 4 bases not matched to a gene. The CDR3 totals 16 residues. The CDR3 DNA reads as TGTGCCAGCAGCTTCCCGACTAGCGGGACCCAAGAGACCCAGTACTTC. Residues: CASSFPTSGTQETQYF.

This chain links TRBV4-3 with TRBJ1-5; D remains ambiguous. This CDR3 is 15 amino acids long. Trimming removed 0 bases from V and 3 bases from J, with 9 bases in between. Per germline, CDR1 LGHNA and CDR2 YSLEER. The DNA for the CDR3 is TGCGCCAGCAGCCAAGAAAGCACAGTCAATCAGCCCCAGCATTTT. Translating it yields CASSQESTVNQPQHF.

The CDR3 is CASSLPLPLSLHF. For the CDR3, the DNA is TGTGCCAGCAGTTTACCGCTCCCTCTGTCCCTCCACTTT. The rearrangement links TRBV28 to TRBJ1-6; no clear D. Per the germline V gene, CDR1 is MDHEN and CDR2 is SYDVKM. The V and J ends lost 2 bases and 14 bases respectively, with 13 bases between them. This CDR3 region has 13 residues.

The chain employs TRBV7-9 and TRBJ1-1; no clear D. Trimming left V 3 bases short and J 8 bases short, with 10 bases between. Per germline, CDR1 SEHNR and CDR2 FQNEAQ (reference sequence). This CDR3 comprises 12 residues. The CDR3 DNA reads as TGTGCCAGCAGCTTCGGCCTAGGGGAAGCTTTCTTT. This codes for CASSFGLGEAFF.

This chain uses TRBV29-1 with TRBJ2-3, with 9 bases that match TRBD1. With 7 bases clipped from V and 6 bases from J, the junction kept 5 bases outside the gene matches. Germline CDR1 reads SQVTM; CDR2 reads ANQGSEA. CDR3 size: 12 residues. In DNA, the CDR3 is TGCAGCGGGGACAGGGCAGGGGATACGCAGTATTTT. This translates into CSGDRAGDTQYF.

The genes are TRBV4-3 and TRBJ1-1; D is uncertain. CDR3 length: 13 amino acids. Trimming shortened V by 3 bases and J by 4 bases, and 9 bases separated the two germline ends. Germline values: CDR1 LGHNA, CDR2 YSLEER. CDR3 sequence: CASSQLVGTEAFF. As DNA, the CDR3 is TGCGCCAGCAGCCAGCTAGTAGGCACTGAAGCTTTCTTT.

This chain connects TRBV2 to TRBJ1-1; no clear D. V lost 4 bases, J lost 11 bases, and 20 bases lay in between. The CDR3 length is 14 residues. The germline CDR1 and CDR2 sequences are SNHLY and FYNNEI. In nucleotides, the CDR3 is TGTGCCAGCAGTGTTATACTGGGCAGTATAACGGCTTTCTTT. It encodes CASSVILGSITAFF. The whole variable domain, remainder taken from reference TRBV2 and TRBJ1-1, is EPEVTQTPSHQVTQMGQEVILRCVPISNHLYFYWYRQILGQKVEFLVSFYNNEISEKSEIFDDQFSVERPDGSNFTLKIRSTKLEDSAMYFCASSVILGSITAFFGQGTRLTVV.

The V and J genes are TRBV4-3 and TRBJ2-1; TRBD1 or TRBD2 may be the D gene (5 bases each). The germline CDR1 and CDR2 sequences are LGHNA and YSLEER. Trimming left V 4 bases short and J 1 base short, with 14 bases between. This CDR3 contains 16 residues. CDR3 bases: TGCGCCAGCAGCCTAGGGACCCTGGGGTCCTACAATGAGCAGTTCTTC. This encodes CASSLGTLGSYNEQFF.

The V gene is TRBV27, the J gene TRBJ2-3; 11 bases align to TRBD2. The germline V gene encodes CDR1 MNHEY and CDR2 SMNVEV (reference sequence). V was clipped by 5 bases and J by 2 bases; unmatched bases: 6. The CDR3 has 16 amino acids. The DNA for the CDR3 is TGTGCCAGCAGTCCCCTAGCGGGGGGCCCCACAGATACGCAGTATTTT. Translation gives CASSPLAGGPTDTQYF.

This rearrangement joins TRBV28 to TRBJ2-5, with 8 bases lining up with TRBD1. Unmatched junction bases numbered 11, after V lost 6 bases and J lost 2 bases. The CDR3 length is 16 residues. Germline V gene data show CDR1 as MDHEN and CDR2 as SYDVKM. CDR3 coding DNA: TGTGCCAGCAGCCCAGGTGCCGGACAGGGTCAAGAGACCCAGTACTTC. Amino acids: CASSPGAGQGQETQYF. Supplemented by reference TRBV28 and TRBJ2-5, the full variable domain reads DVKVTQSSRYLVKRTGEKVFLECVQDMDHENMFWYRQDPGLGLRLIYFSYDVKMKEKGDIPEGYSVSREKKERFSLILESASTNQTSMYLCASSPGAGQGQETQYFGPGTRLLVL.